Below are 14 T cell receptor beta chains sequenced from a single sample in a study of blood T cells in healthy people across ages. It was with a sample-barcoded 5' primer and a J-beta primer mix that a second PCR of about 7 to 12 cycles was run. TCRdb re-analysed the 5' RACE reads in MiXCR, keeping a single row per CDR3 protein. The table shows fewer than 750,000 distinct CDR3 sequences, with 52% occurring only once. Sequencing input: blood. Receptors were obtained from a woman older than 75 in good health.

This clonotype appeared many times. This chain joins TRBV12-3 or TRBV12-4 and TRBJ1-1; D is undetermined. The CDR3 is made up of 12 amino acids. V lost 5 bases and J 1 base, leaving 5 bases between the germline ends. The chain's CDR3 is CASSRQNTEAFF. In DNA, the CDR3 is TGTGCCAGCAGTCGACAGAACACTGAAGCTTTCTTT.

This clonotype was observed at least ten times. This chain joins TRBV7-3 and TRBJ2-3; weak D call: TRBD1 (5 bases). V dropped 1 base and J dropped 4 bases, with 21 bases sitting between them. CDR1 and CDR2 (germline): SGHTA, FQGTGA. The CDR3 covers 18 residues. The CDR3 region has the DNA TGTGCCAGCAGCTTAAAATCCGGCGGAGTCCAAGGGGCAGATACGCAGTATTTT. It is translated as CASSLKSGGVQGADTQYF.

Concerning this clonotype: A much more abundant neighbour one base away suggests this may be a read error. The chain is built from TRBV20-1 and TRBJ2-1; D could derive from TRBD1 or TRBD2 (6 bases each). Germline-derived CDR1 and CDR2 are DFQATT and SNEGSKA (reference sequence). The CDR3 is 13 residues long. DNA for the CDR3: TGCAGTACTAGAGGGGGGAGGCTGGATGAGCAGTTCTTC. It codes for CSTRGGRLDEQFF.

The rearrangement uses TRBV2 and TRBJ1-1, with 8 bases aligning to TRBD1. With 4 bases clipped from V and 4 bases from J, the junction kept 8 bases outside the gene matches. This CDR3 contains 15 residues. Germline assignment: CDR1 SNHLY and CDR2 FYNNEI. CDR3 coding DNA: TGTGCCAGCAGTGGGACAGGGCGTGGGGGCACTGAAGCTTTCTTT. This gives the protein CASSGTGRGGTEAFF.

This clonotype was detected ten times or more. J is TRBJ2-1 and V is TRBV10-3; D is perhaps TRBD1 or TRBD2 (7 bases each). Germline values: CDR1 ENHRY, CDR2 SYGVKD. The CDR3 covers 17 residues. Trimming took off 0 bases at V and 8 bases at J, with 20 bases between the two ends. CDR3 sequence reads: CAISESGGAGQHYEQFF. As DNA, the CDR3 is TGTGCCATCAGTGAGTCGGGAGGAGCGGGACAGCACTATGAGCAGTTCTTC.

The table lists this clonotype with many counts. The CDR3 is CASGSWGEGYTF. The CDR3 coding sequence is TGTGCTAGTGGATCCTGGGGGGAAGGCTACACCTTC. This chain joins TRBV12-5 and TRBJ1-2, with TRBD1 as a possible D gene (5 bases). The length of the CDR3 is 12 residues. The germline V gene has CDR1 LGHNT and CDR2 FRNRAP. V dropped 6 bases and J dropped 8 bases, with 13 bases sitting between them. Full variable domain (remainder filled in from reference TRBV12-5 and TRBJ1-2): DARVTQTPRHKVTEMGQEVTMRCQPILGHNTVFWYRQTMMQGLELLAYFRNRAPLDDSGMPKDRFSAEMPDATLATLKIQPSEPRDSAVYFCASGSWGEGYTFGSGTRLTVV.

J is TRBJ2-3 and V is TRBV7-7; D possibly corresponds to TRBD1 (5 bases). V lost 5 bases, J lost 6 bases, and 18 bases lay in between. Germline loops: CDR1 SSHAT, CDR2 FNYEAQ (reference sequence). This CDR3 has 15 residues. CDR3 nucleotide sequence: TGTGCCAGCAGCCTAGGGGCCCCAGGCCGGGATACGCAGTATTTT. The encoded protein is CASSLGAPGRDTQYF.

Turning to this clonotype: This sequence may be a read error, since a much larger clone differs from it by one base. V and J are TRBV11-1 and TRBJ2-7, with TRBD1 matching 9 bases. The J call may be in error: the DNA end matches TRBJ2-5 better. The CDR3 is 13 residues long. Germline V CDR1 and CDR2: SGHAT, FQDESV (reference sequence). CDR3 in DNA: TGTGTCAGCAGCCGACAGGGGGTCAAGACCCAGTACTTC. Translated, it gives CVSSRQGVKTQYF.

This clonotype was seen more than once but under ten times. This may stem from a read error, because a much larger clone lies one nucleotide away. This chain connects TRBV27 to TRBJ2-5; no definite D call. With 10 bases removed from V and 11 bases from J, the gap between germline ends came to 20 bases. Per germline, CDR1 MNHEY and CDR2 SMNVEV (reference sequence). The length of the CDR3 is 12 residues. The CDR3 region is CATATFYNEQYF. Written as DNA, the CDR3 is TGTGCCACAGCCACTTTTTACAATGAGCAGTACTTC.

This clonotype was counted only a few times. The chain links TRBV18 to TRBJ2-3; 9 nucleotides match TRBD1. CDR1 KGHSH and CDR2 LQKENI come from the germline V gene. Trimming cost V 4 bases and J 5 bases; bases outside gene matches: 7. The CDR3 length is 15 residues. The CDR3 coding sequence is TGTGCCAGCTCACTCGGCGGGACAGGGATAGATACGCAGTATTTT. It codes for CASSLGGTGIDTQYF.

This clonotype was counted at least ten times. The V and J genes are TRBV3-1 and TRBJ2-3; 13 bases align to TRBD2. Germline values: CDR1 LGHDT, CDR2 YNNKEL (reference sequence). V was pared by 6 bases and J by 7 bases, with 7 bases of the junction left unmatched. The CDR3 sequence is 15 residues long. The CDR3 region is CASRIGLAGVNTQYF. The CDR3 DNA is TGTGCCAGCAGGATAGGACTAGCGGGAGTGAATACGCAGTATTTT.

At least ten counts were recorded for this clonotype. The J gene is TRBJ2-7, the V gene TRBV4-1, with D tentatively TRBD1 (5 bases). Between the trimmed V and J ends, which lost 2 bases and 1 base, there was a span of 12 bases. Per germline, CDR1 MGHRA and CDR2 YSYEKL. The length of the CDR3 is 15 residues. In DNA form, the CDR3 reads TGCGCCAGCAGCCAACCAGGGTCCGGGTCCTACGAGCAGTACTTC. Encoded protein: CASSQPGSGSYEQYF.

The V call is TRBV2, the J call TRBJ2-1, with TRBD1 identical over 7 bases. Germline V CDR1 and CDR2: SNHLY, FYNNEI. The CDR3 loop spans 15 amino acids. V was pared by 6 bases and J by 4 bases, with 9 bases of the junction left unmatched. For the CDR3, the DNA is TGTGCCAGCAGAACCACAGGGGTGGGTTACAATGAGCAGTTCTTC. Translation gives CASRTTGVGYNEQFF.

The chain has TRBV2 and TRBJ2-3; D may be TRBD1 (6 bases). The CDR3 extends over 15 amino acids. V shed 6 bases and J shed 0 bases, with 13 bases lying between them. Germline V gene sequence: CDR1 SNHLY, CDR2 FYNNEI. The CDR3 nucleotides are TGTGCCAGCAGCTACAGGGATGCTAGCACAGATACGCAGTATTTT. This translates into CASSYRDASTDTQYF. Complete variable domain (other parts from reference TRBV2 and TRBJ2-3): EPEVTQTPSHQVTQMGQEVILRCVPISNHLYFYWYRQILGQKVEFLVSFYNNEISEKSEIFDDQFSVERPDGSNFTLKIRSTKLEDSAMYFCASSYRDASTDTQYFGPGTRLTVL.